This TCR beta chain was identified during a study of blood T cell repertoires in COVID-19. Here immunoSEQ multiplex PCR was the method, and the copy in TCRdb shows in-frame clones only, minus some. The repertoire includes around 70,000 clones, just over 85% of them detected once, and roughly 8.1% sits in the top ten. Looked up from germline, CDR1 is MNHEY and CDR2 is SMNVEV (reference sequence). This CDR3 region has 17 residues. Trimming took 8 bases from V and 4 from J, leaving 26 bases between them. Sequenced material: peripheral blood. The sequence came from a man aged 25-40 years with acute or convalescent COVID-19. This chain connects TRBV27 to TRBJ2-5, with D possibly being TRBD2 (6 bases). DNA of the CDR3: TGTGCCAGCGGACTATTCAGATGGCGGACCAACGGAGAGACCCAGTACTTC. Its translation is CASGLFRWRTNGETQYF.